The next 19 T cell receptor beta chains were all read from a single sample in a study of blood T cells in healthy people across ages. Next came a second PCR, run for roughly 7 to 12 cycles, which used a sample-barcoded 5' primer along with a J-beta primer mix. MiXCR, applied by TCRdb to the 5' RACE reads, yields one record per CDR3 protein. The profile shows about 830,000 distinct CDR3 sequences, less than 80% of them singletons. The sequenced sample was blood. The receptors shown here come from a man aged 25-45 years in good health.

DNA for the CDR3: TGTGCCAGCAGTTGGGTCGCAGGTCCAGATACGCAGTATTTT. Protein: CASSWVAGPDTQYF. This chain connects TRBV6-2 or TRBV6-3 to TRBJ2-3; D unresolved. The CDR3 has 14 amino acids. Per germline, CDR1 MNHEY and CDR2 SVGEGT. Trimming took 4 bases from V and 4 from J, leaving 12 bases between them.

The V and J genes are TRBV5-1 and TRBJ2-1; D unclear. The length of the CDR3 is 15 residues. V dropped 0 bases and J dropped 8 bases, with 15 bases sitting between them. The germline CDR1 and CDR2 sequences are SGHRS and YFSETQ. CDR3 loop: CASSLVIRNVDEQFF. The DNA of the CDR3 is TGCGCCAGCAGCTTGGTGATCAGGAATGTCGATGAGCAGTTCTTC. The full variable domain, its missing parts supplied by reference TRBV5-1 and TRBJ2-1, is KAGVTQTPRYLIKTRGQQVTLSCSPISGHRSVSWYQQTPGQGLQFLFEYFSETQRNKGNFPGRFSGRQFSNSRSEMNVSTLELGDSALYLCASSLVIRNVDEQFFGPGTRLTVL.

The V and J genes are TRBV21-1 and TRBJ2-5; the table names TRBD1, a call not compared with the DNA. TRBV21-1 is reported as a pseudogene. The CDR3 consists of 17 residues. DNA for the CDR3: TGTGCCAGCAGCAGCCGGGACAGGCTAGCCTTACGGTATGAGCAGTACTTC. Translated, it gives CASSSRDRLALRYEQYF.

This clonotype was counted only a few times. The genes are TRBV13 and TRBJ2-4, with TRBD1 matching over 7 bases. Germline CDR1 is PRHDT and CDR2 is FYEKMQ (reference sequence). Unmatched junction bases numbered 8, after V lost 5 bases and J lost 1 base. The CDR3 has 16 amino acids. CDR3 sequence reads: CASSPQGVGAKNIQYF. The DNA for the CDR3 is TGTGCCAGCAGCCCCCAGGGGGTGGGGGCCAAAAACATTCAGTACTTC.

This clonotype has only a few counts. This sequence joins TRBV28 and TRBJ2-7; D ambiguous. V was clipped by 3 bases and J by 3 bases, with 9 bases between them. Per germline, CDR1 MDHEN and CDR2 SYDVKM. The CDR3 consists of 13 residues. Here the CDR3 reads CASSFPDIYEQYF. DNA for the CDR3: TGTGCCAGCAGTTTTCCCGACATCTACGAGCAGTACTTC.

The rearrangement uses TRBV20-1 and TRBJ1-5; 7 bases are shared with TRBD1. J was trimmed by 4 bases and V by 1 base; bases with no gene match: 4. The V gene's germline CDR1 is DFQATT and CDR2 SNEGSKA (reference sequence). The CDR3 contains 14 residues. The chain's CDR3 is CSARGSRGNQPQHF. The DNA of the CDR3 is TGCAGTGCTAGAGGAAGCAGGGGGAATCAGCCCCAGCATTTT.

This CDR3 reads CASSARQGYSYSGNTIYF. CDR3 DNA: TGTGCCAGCAGCGCGCGACAGGGGTATTCTTACTCTGGAAACACCATATATTTT. The chain links TRBV7-2 to TRBJ1-3; 8 bases are a match to TRBD1. V lost 5 bases, J lost 0 bases, and 12 bases stayed unmatched. In germline, CDR1 is SGHTA, CDR2 FQGNSA. The CDR3 loop spans 18 amino acids.

This clonotype was detected ten times or more. The chain carries TRBV5-6 and TRBJ2-1; D gene uncertain. Germline CDR1 is SGHDT and CDR2 is YYEEEE. The CDR3 is 12 residues long. Trimming took 2 bases from V and 7 from J, leaving 7 bases between them. This chain's CDR3 is CASSLSLNEQFF. CDR3 DNA: TGTGCCAGCAGCTTATCCCTGAATGAGCAGTTCTTC.

V and J are TRBV28 and TRBJ2-4; no reliable D call. The J call may be wrong; the DNA end is better matched by TRBJ2-7. CDR3 length: 11 amino acids. CDR1 and CDR2 (germline): MDHEN, SYDVKM. The CDR3: CASIDGYEQYF. CDR3 DNA: TGTGCCAGCATTGATGGGTACGAGCAGTACTTC.

The table lists this clonotype with a few counts. This chain connects TRBV29-1 to TRBJ2-7; 8 bases map to TRBD1. Germline CDR1 is SQVTM and CDR2 is ANQGSEA. This CDR3 has 13 amino acids. After removal of 7 bases from V and 3 bases from J, the junction contained 8 bases not matched to a gene. The CDR3 reads CSAGTGGNYEQYF. The CDR3 region has the DNA TGCAGCGCAGGCACAGGGGGGAACTACGAGCAGTACTTC.

CDR3 nucleotide sequence: TGTGCCAGCAGCCAGCAGGGAGTTTCCAACGTCCTGACTTTC. Its protein is CASSQQGVSNVLTF. The rearrangement joins TRBV3-1 to TRBJ2-6; D possibly matches TRBD1 or TRBD2 (5 bases each). Trimming stripped 3 bases from V and 8 bases from J, with 11 bases between. This CDR3 is 14 amino acids long. CDR1 and CDR2 from the germline V gene are LGHDT and YNNKEL (reference sequence).

The CDR3 sequence: CSAQTAGGGGEQFF. The CDR3 DNA follows: TGCAGCGCCCAAACAGCGGGAGGAGGCGGTGAGCAGTTCTTC. The V call is TRBV29-1, the J call TRBJ2-1, with 9 bases lining up with TRBD2. V was pared by 7 bases and J by 9 bases, with 13 bases of the junction left unmatched. This CDR3 is built from 14 residues. Germline assignment: CDR1 SQVTM and CDR2 ANQGSEA.

In this sample, this clonotype turned up a few times. The chain links TRBV6-5 to TRBJ1-2, with 8 bases that match TRBD1. Per the germline V gene, CDR1 is MNHEY and CDR2 is SVGAGI. V shed 6 bases and J 6 bases; nucleotides not matched to a gene: 12. The CDR3 is 15 residues long. CDR3 DNA sequence: TGTGCCAGCAGGAACCCTTCCCAGGGGGCTCATGGCTACACCTTC. It encodes CASRNPSQGAHGYTF.

This clonotype came up a few times. The V call is TRBV2, the J call TRBJ2-7; the D is unclear. The germline V and J ends were trimmed by 7 bases and 5 bases, with 12 bases remaining between them. The germline V gene encodes CDR1 SNHLY and CDR2 FYNNEI. This CDR3 is 12 amino acids long. CDR3 nucleotide sequence: TGTGCCAGCACCGACCCGGGCGACGAGCAGTACTTC. It translates to CASTDPGDEQYF. Supplemented by reference TRBV2 and TRBJ2-7, the full variable domain reads EPEVTQTPSHQVTQMGQEVILRCVPISNHLYFYWYRQILGQKVEFLVSFYNNEISEKSEIFDDQFSVERPDGSNFTLKIRSTKLEDSAMYFCASTDPGDEQYFGPGTRLTVT.

The J gene is TRBJ2-7, the V gene TRBV12-3 or TRBV12-4; D remains unclear. The J call may be incorrect, as the DNA end agrees better with TRBJ2-5. The CDR3 runs 15 residues. CDR3 DNA: TGTGCCAGCAGTTTGGCGGTCATTAAAGTAGAGACCCAGTACTTC. Protein sequence: CASSLAVIKVETQYF.

This clonotype has at least ten counts. The CDR3 sequence: CASNPGQGAYEQYF. The CDR3 bases are TGTGCCAGCAATCCGGGACAGGGTGCCTACGAGCAGTACTTC. This rearrangement joins TRBV9 to TRBJ2-7, with 9 positions matching TRBD1. The junction had 6 bases not matched to a gene; V was cut back by 6 bases and J by 2 bases. The CDR3 covers 14 residues. Per germline, CDR1 SGDLS and CDR2 YYNGEE.

Regarding this clonotype: Relative to the germline gene, one junction end is altered; a read error may explain this. The chain employs TRBV20-1 and TRBJ2-1; TRBD1 matches 10 bases. Germline CDR1 reads DFQATT; CDR2 reads SNEGSKA (reference sequence). This CDR3 is 15 amino acids long. CDR3: CSARDRDRGHNEQFF. The CDR3 region has the DNA TGCAGTGCTAGAGACCGGGACAGGGGCCACAACGAGCAGTTCTTC.

The CDR3 loop reads CASSLVRTNEQFF. The CDR3 region has the DNA TGTGCCAGCAGCTTAGTACGGACCAATGAGCAGTTCTTC. The rearrangement joins TRBV7-2 to TRBJ2-1, with D uncertain. Trimming took 1 base from V and 6 from J, leaving 7 bases between them. In germline, CDR1 is SGHTA, CDR2 FQGNSA. CDR3 length: 13 residues.

J is TRBJ2-7 and V is TRBV27, with D uncertain. The germline V and J ends were trimmed by 5 bases and 5 bases, with 10 bases remaining between them. The CDR3 consists of 12 residues. Germline V lookup: CDR1 MNHEY, CDR2 SMNVEV (reference sequence). CDR3 in amino acids: CASSQRRHEQYF. The CDR3, as DNA: TGTGCCAGCAGTCAACGTAGGCACGAGCAGTACTTC.